This TCR beta chain was obtained from a study of cytomegalovirus exposure and HLA in healthy donors. Study findings and constraints: In the 120 validation repertoires, approximately 94% of cluster scores exceeded 0, per a later analysis. The classifier reportedly diagnosed cytomegalovirus status with high specificity and sensitivity. The study recorded over 150 TCR beta chains that were cytomegalovirus-associated.

J was trimmed by 8 bases and V by 5 bases; bases with no gene match: 6. CDR3 size: 12 residues. Germline V CDR1 and CDR2: GTSNPN, SVGIG (reference sequence). On this clone: Its antigen is unidentified.

Only in-frame clones appear in the TCRdb table, and some are missing; sequencing was by immunoSEQ multiplex PCR. The repertoire holds fewer than 75,000 clones, approximately 95% seen once, with less than 4% in the top ten. The sample comprised PBMCs. This receptor was obtained from a man aged 18 to 35 in good health and CMV-seronegative. The chain carries TRBV30 and TRBJ1-2; 9 nucleotides match TRBD1. CDR3 nucleotides: TGTGCCTGGGGGACAGGGCCGAGAGGCTACACCTTC. Protein product: CAWGTGPRGYTF. Using reference TRBV30 and TRBJ1-2 for the parts outside the CDR3, the full variable domain is SQTIHQWPATLVQPVGSPLSLECTVEGTSNPNLYWYRQAAGRGLQLLFYSVGIGQISSEVPQNLSASRPQDRQFILSSKKLLLSDSGFYLCAWGTGPRGYTFGSGTRLTVV.